The 23 T cell receptor beta chains below all came from one sample that was sequenced in a study of somatic mutations in cytotoxic T cells in rheumatoid arthritis (dated by TCRdb to between 2016 and 2019). Library construction relied on the immunoSEQ multiplex PCR assay. Here the immuneACCESS table is served through TCRdb, limited to in-frame sequences with V and J called. Missing clones are a known gap in these copies; in checked studies unresolved V genes cover under half, and the rest lacks a known reason. The sample table records tens of thousands of clones; around 80% of these occur just once. Roughly 3.2% of the sample comes from the top ten. The specimen sequenced was CD8+ T cells sorted from blood. These receptors came from a middle-aged man in good health.

This chain joins TRBV5-8 and TRBJ1-3; 8 nucleotides align to TRBD1. The CDR3 is 17 residues long. Germline values: CDR1 SGHTS, CDR2 YDEGEE. With 6 bases clipped from V and 0 bases from J, the junction kept 11 bases outside the gene matches. CDR3 nucleotide sequence: TGTGCCAGCACATCCCCGGGACAGGTTTACTCTGGAAACACCATATATTTT. It translates to CASTSPGQVYSGNTIYF.

This sequence joins TRBV6-4 and TRBJ2-3, with TRBD2 matching over 9 bases. CDR1 MRHNA and CDR2 SNTAGT come from the germline V gene. The CDR3 runs 14 residues. The V and J ends lost 6 bases and 1 base, in that order; junction bases with no gene match: 2. CDR3 sequence: CASSVAGGTDTQYF. The DNA for the CDR3 is TGTGCCAGCAGCGTAGCGGGAGGCACAGATACGCAGTATTTT.

The J gene is TRBJ2-1, the V gene TRBV27; no reliable D call. This CDR3 has 13 residues. Trimming removed 5 bases at V and 6 bases at J, with 11 bases between. Germline V gene lookup returns CDR1 MNHEY and CDR2 SMNVEV (reference sequence). The CDR3 nucleotides read TGTGCCAGCAGTCCCAATCGATTCAATGAGCAGTTCTTC. This encodes CASSPNRFNEQFF.

In its sample, this clone was seen a few times. The chain links TRBV16 to TRBJ1-4, with TRBD1 matching over 10 bases. The germline gives CDR1 KGHSY, CDR2 FQNENV. Unmatched junction bases numbered 14, after V lost 4 bases and J lost 0 bases. The CDR3 length is 20 residues. The CDR3 sequence: CASSLSLRDRGHATNEKLFF. The DNA for the CDR3 is TGTGCCAGCAGCCTATCCCTCCGGGACAGGGGCCATGCAACTAATGAAAAACTGTTTTTT.

A single count supports this clone. The limits of the CDR3 on the DNA are not certain, so only TCRdb's listed CDR3 is given. The chain links TRBV5-1 to TRBJ2-3; the D call TRBD2 from the table was never checked on the DNA. The CDR3 contains 16 residues when both ends are counted. Germline V gene data show CDR1 as SGHRS and CDR2 as YFSETQ. The CDR3: CASTSGLAGATDTQYF.

In this sample, this clone turned up once. The rearrangement links TRBV27 to TRBJ1-1; D might be TRBD1 (5 bases). V shed 2 bases and J shed 5 bases, with 9 bases lying between them. The CDR3 totals 13 residues. Germline V gene data show CDR1 as MNHEY and CDR2 as SMNVEV (reference sequence). As DNA, the CDR3 is TGTGCCAGCAGTTTAGGGGGTGTGACTGAAGCTTTCTTT. This encodes CASSLGGVTEAFF.

The chain combines TRBV28 with TRBJ2-5, with 8 bases lining up with TRBD1. The germline V gene encodes CDR1 MDHEN and CDR2 SYDVKM. The CDR3 contains 15 residues. J was trimmed by 2 bases and V by 6 bases; bases with no gene match: 8. CDR3 protein: CASSRDRGSQETQYF. In nucleotides, the CDR3 is TGTGCCAGCAGCCGTGACAGGGGTTCTCAAGAGACCCAGTACTTC.

CDR3 residues: CASSWGSLNQPQHF. CDR3 nucleotide sequence: TGTGCCAGCAGTTGGGGGTCCCTCAATCAGCCCCAGCATTTT. J is TRBJ1-5 and V is TRBV27; possible D gene TRBD1, 5 bases. This CDR3 has 14 amino acids. Germline assignment: CDR1 MNHEY and CDR2 SMNVEV (reference sequence). Trimming removed 4 bases at V and 3 bases at J, with 10 bases between.

The chain joins TRBV27 to TRBJ2-2; D gene uncertain. V dropped 1 base and J dropped 2 bases, with 5 bases sitting between them. Germline V gene data show CDR1 as MNHEY and CDR2 as SMNVEV (reference sequence). This CDR3 has 14 amino acids. The CDR3 bases are TGTGCCAGCAGTTTATGGGCAAACACCGGGGAGCTGTTTTTT. Its protein is CASSLWANTGELFF.

This rearrangement joins TRBV27 to TRBJ2-7; tentatively, D is TRBD1 (6 bases). Germline-derived CDR1 and CDR2 are MNHEY and SMNVEV (reference sequence). This CDR3 is built from 14 residues. Trimming pared 7 bases from V and 5 bases from J, leaving 18 bases between. CDR3 nucleotides: TGTGCCAGCAAGATTCAGGGGACCCCCCACGAGCAGTACTTC. Translating it yields CASKIQGTPHEQYF.

CDR3 amino acids: CASSSPLAGGPREQYF. The CDR3 DNA is TGTGCCAGCAGTTCCCCACTAGCGGGAGGGCCTCGGGAGCAGTACTTC. The genes are TRBV28 and TRBJ2-7, with TRBD2 matching 13 bases. J was trimmed by 7 bases and V by 4 bases; bases with no gene match: 10. The germline CDR1 and CDR2 sequences are MDHEN and SYDVKM. This CDR3 spans 16 amino acids.

The J gene is TRBJ2-3, the V gene TRBV11-1; 7 bases map to TRBD2. The J segment lost 4 bases and the V segment lost 1 base, leaving 5 bases of the junction unmatched. The CDR3 loop spans 15 amino acids. CDR1 and CDR2 (germline): SGHAT, FQDESV (reference sequence). CDR3 protein: CASSLEGGSPDTQYF. The CDR3, as DNA: TGTGCCAGCAGCTTAGAGGGCGGGAGCCCAGATACGCAGTATTTT.

The rearrangement links TRBV4-1 to TRBJ2-1; D gene uncertain. The CDR3 length is 11 residues. The V gene's germline CDR1 is MGHRA and CDR2 YSYEKL. Trimming cost V 1 base and J 10 bases, with 5 bases left between them. The CDR3 sequence is CASSQVSEQFF. The CDR3 nucleotides read TGCGCCAGCAGCCAAGTTAGCGAGCAGTTCTTC.

The chain joins TRBV19 to TRBJ1-1; D is undetermined. CDR1 is LNHDA, CDR2 SQIVND, per germline (reference sequence). The CDR3 is 14 residues long. V was trimmed by 8 bases and J by 5 bases, leaving 18 bases between them. CDR3 sequence (DNA): TGTGCCAGTTCTTGGTCTTATGAAATGACTGAAGCTTTCTTT. Its protein product is CASSWSYEMTEAFF.

The chain has TRBV11-3 and TRBJ2-1, with 8 nucleotides matching TRBD2. There are 15 residues in the CDR3. V was clipped by 5 bases and J by 4 bases; unmatched bases: 7. CDR1 is SGHNT, CDR2 YENEEA, per germline. The CDR3 spells CASSPRLAGYNEQFF. CDR3 DNA sequence: TGTGCCAGCAGCCCCAGGCTAGCGGGTTACAATGAGCAGTTCTTC.

The chain carries TRBV5-4 and TRBJ1-4; 7 bases match TRBD1. The junction had 7 bases not matched to a gene; V was cut back by 6 bases and J by 5 bases. This CDR3 region has 14 residues. Germline V CDR1 and CDR2: SGHNT, YYREEE (reference sequence). The CDR3: CASTPDRQNEKLFF. CDR3 nucleotides: TGTGCCAGCACCCCGGACAGGCAAAATGAAAAACTGTTTTTT.

The count of this clone is one. The rearrangement joins TRBV9 to TRBJ1-1; D unresolved. Germline lookup yields CDR1 SGDLS and CDR2 YYNGEE. Trimming took off 0 bases at V and 1 base at J, with 4 bases between the two ends. CDR3 length equals 13 residues. The CDR3 loop is CASSVEANTEAFF. The DNA for the CDR3 is TGTGCCAGCAGCGTAGAGGCGAACACTGAAGCTTTCTTT.

The rearrangement uses TRBV7-2 and TRBJ2-2, with TRBD2 matching over 7 bases. The CDR3 loop spans 15 amino acids. Per germline, CDR1 SGHTA and CDR2 FQGNSA. V lost 3 bases to trimming and J lost 2 bases; unmatched junction nucleotides: 3. The CDR3 coding sequence is TGTGCCAGCAGCTTTGGGACTACAAACACCGGGGAGCTGTTTTTT. Encoded protein: CASSFGTTNTGELFF.

The CDR3: CASSPPGRSLEEQYF. CDR3 DNA: TGTGCCAGCAGTCCACCGGGACGGTCCCTTGAGGAGCAGTACTTC. This chain connects TRBV7-9 to TRBJ2-7, with D possibly being TRBD1 or TRBD2 (5 bases each). Trimming took 6 bases from V and 7 from J, leaving 22 bases between them. Germline-derived CDR1 and CDR2 are SEHNR and FQNEAQ (reference sequence). This CDR3 contains 15 residues.

This chain joins TRBV25-1 and TRBJ2-2; D is undetermined. The CDR3 length is 14 residues. Trimming stripped 3 bases from V and 2 bases from J, with 7 bases between. Per germline, CDR1 MGHDK and CDR2 SYGVNS. The CDR3 nucleotides read TGTGCCAGCAGTGATGATCAAAACACCGGGGAGCTGTTTTTT. This sequence encodes CASSDDQNTGELFF.

The chain links TRBV4-1 to TRBJ2-7; possible D gene TRBD2, 5 bases. V lost 4 bases, J lost 7 bases, and 20 bases lay in between. Germline V gives CDR1 MGHRA, CDR2 YSYEKL. The CDR3 totals 15 residues. The CDR3 DNA reads as TGCGCCAGCAGCCTGCTCACAGCCGCCCCGGGAGAGCAGTACTTC. Translation gives CASSLLTAAPGEQYF.

This clone was detected once. V gene TRBV11-2 combines with J gene TRBJ2-7; TRBD1 matches 7 bases. J was trimmed by 4 bases and V by 5 bases; bases with no gene match: 11. Germline values: CDR1 SGHAT, CDR2 FQNNGV. This CDR3 has 15 residues. This CDR3 is CASSPQGLSLYEQYF. The DNA for the CDR3 is TGTGCCAGCAGCCCACAGGGGTTGTCTCTATACGAGCAGTACTTC.

The chain uses TRBV7-3 and TRBJ2-5; 10 nucleotides agree with TRBD1. CDR3 length: 15 residues. Unmatched junction bases numbered 9, after V lost 6 bases and J lost 5 bases. Germline loops: CDR1 SGHTA, CDR2 FQGTGA. This CDR3 is CASSSGTGAWETQYF. CDR3 nucleotides: TGTGCCAGCAGTTCCGGGACAGGGGCGTGGGAGACCCAGTACTTC.